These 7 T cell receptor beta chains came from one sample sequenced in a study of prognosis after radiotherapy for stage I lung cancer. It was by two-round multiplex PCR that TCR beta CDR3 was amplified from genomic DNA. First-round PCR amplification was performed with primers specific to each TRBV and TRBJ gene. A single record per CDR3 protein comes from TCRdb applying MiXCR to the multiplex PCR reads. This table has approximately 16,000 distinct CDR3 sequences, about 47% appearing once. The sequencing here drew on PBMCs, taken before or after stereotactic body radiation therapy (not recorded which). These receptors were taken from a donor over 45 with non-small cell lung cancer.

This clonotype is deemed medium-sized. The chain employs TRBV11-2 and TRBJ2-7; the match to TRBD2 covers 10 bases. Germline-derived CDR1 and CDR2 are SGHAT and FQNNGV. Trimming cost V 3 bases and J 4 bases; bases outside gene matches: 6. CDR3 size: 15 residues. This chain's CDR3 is CASSLGGTSAYEQYF. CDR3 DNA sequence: TGTGCCAGCAGCTTGGGGGGGACTAGCGCATACGAGCAGTACTTC. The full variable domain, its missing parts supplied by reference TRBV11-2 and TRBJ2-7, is EAGVAQSPRYKIIEKRQSVAFWCNPISGHATLYWYQQILGQGPKLLIQFQNNGVVDDSQLPKDRFSAERLKGVDSTLKIQPAKLEDSAVYLCASSLGGTSAYEQYFGPGTRLTVT.

CDR3 sequence: CASSFDSGTETQYF. The DNA of the CDR3 is TGTGCCAGCAGCTTCGATAGCGGGACTGAGACCCAGTACTTC. This chain joins TRBV7-2 and TRBJ2-5; the match to TRBD2 covers 8 bases. CDR1 is SGHTA, CDR2 FQGNSA, per germline. J gave up 5 bases and V 3 bases, and 5 bases lay outside the gene matches. This CDR3 comprises 14 residues.

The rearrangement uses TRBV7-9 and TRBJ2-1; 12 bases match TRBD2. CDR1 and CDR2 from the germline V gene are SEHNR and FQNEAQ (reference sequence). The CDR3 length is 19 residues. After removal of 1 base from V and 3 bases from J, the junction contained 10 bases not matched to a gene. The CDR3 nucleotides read TGTGCCAGCAGCTTAGGACTAGCGGGAGTTGCGGGCAACTACAATGAGCAGTTCTTC. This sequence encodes CASSLGLAGVAGNYNEQFF.

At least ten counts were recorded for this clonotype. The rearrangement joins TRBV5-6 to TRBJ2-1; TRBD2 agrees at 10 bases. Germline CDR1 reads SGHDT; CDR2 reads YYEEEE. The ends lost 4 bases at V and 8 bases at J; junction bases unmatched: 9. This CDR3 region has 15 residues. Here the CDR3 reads CASSASGGAYDEQFF. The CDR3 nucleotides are TGTGCCAGCAGCGCGAGCGGGGGGGCATACGATGAGCAGTTCTTC.

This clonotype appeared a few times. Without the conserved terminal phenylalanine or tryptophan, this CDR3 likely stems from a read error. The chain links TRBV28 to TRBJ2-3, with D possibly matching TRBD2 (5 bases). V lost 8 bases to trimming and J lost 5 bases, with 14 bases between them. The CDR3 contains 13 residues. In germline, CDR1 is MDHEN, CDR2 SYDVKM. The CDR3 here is CASAETGLDTQYS. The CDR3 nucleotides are TGTGCCAGCGCCGAGACGGGGTTAGATACGCAGTATTCT.

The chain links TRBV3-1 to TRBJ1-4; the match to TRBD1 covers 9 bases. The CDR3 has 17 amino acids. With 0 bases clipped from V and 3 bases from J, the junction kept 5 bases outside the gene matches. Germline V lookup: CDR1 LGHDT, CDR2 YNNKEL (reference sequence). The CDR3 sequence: CASSQDFDRGANEKLFF. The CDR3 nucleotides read TGTGCCAGCAGCCAAGATTTCGACAGGGGGGCTAATGAAAAACTGTTTTTT.

CDR3 protein: CASSQLAGVYNEQFF. The DNA of the CDR3 is TGTGCCAGCAGCCAACTAGCGGGAGTGTACAATGAGCAGTTCTTC. The J gene is TRBJ2-1, the V gene TRBV7-3; 11 nucleotides line up with TRBD2. The CDR3 sequence is 15 residues long. Trimming at V came to 5 bases and at J to 4 bases, leaving 4 bases not matched to a gene. Germline CDR1 reads SGHTA; CDR2 reads FQGTGA.